These 10 T cell receptor beta chains came from one sample sequenced in a study of T cell changes during pregnancy in multiple sclerosis. Repertoires were generated with immunoSEQ multiplex PCR, while TCRdb's copy carries only in-frame clones and drops some. The data show over 35,000 clones, with roughly 88% seen just once and about 9.1% held by the top ten. Sequencing was performed on CD8+ T cells from peripheral blood mononuclear cells, taken in the first trimester of pregnancy. These TCRs come from a female donor with multiple sclerosis, enrolled in a pregnancy study.

The rearrangement uses TRBV9 and TRBJ2-3; D is perhaps TRBD2 (6 bases). The germline V gene encodes CDR1 SGDLS and CDR2 YYNGEE. This CDR3 comprises 16 residues. V shed 4 bases and J shed 0 bases, with 15 bases lying between them. CDR3 amino acids: CASSPGGEVSTDTQYF. Here the CDR3 DNA reads TGTGCCAGCAGCCCCGGTGGGGAGGTCAGCACAGATACGCAGTATTTT.

This chain connects TRBV7-9 to TRBJ2-2, with 7 bases lining up with TRBD2. This CDR3 contains 15 residues. CDR1 SEHNR and CDR2 FQNEAQ come from the germline V gene (reference sequence). Germline trimming cut 0 bases from V and 7 bases from J; bases unmatched to any gene: 5. The CDR3 sequence: CASSLAGGPVGELFF. The CDR3 bases are TGTGCCAGCAGCTTAGCGGGAGGGCCCGTCGGGGAGCTGTTTTTT.

The V call is TRBV2, the J call TRBJ2-3; 10 bases line up with TRBD2. This CDR3 spans 18 amino acids. The ends lost 3 bases at V and 0 bases at J; junction bases unmatched: 9. Germline CDR1 SNHLY, CDR2 FYNNEI. The CDR3 DNA is TGTGCCAGCAGTGAGGAGGGGTTTAGCGGGGGGAGCACAGATACGCAGTATTTT. Encoded protein: CASSEEGFSGGSTDTQYF.

Only one count was recorded for this clone. The chain carries TRBV7-2 and TRBJ2-5; no definite D call. The CDR3 is 16 residues long. Per the germline V gene, CDR1 is SGHTA and CDR2 is FQGNSA. The V gene lost 4 bases and the J gene lost 1 base, with 16 bases spanning the gap. The chain's CDR3 is CASSSRGLALQETQYF. For the CDR3, the DNA is TGTGCCAGCAGCTCCAGAGGTTTAGCCCTCCAAGAGACCCAGTACTTC.

V and J are TRBV29-1 and TRBJ2-7; 10 positions agree with TRBD1. V shed 4 bases, J shed 4 bases, and the junction held 4 bases outside the gene matches. This CDR3 has 13 residues. Per germline, CDR1 SQVTM and CDR2 ANQGSEA. CDR3 nucleotides: TGCAGCGTTGGTAGGGGACAGGGGTACGAGCAGTACTTC. Its translation is CSVGRGQGYEQYF.

The rearrangement joins TRBV7-9 to TRBJ1-3; 7 nucleotides match TRBD1. The trim removed 1 base at V and 4 bases at J, leaving 7 bases unmatched. The length of the CDR3 is 16 residues. Germline V gives CDR1 SEHNR, CDR2 FQNEAQ (reference sequence). The CDR3 here is CASSLETTGIGNTIYF. CDR3 nucleotide sequence: TGTGCCAGCAGCTTAGAGACGACAGGGATAGGAAACACCATATATTTT. The whole variable domain, remainder taken from reference TRBV7-9 and TRBJ1-3, is DTGVSQNPRHKITKRGQNVTFRCDPISEHNRLYWYRQTLGQGPEFLTYFQNEAQLEKSRLLSDRFSAERPKGSFSTLEIQRTEQGDSAMYLCASSLETTGIGNTIYFGEGSWLTVV.

The chain links TRBV29-1 to TRBJ2-1; no clear D. The germline V gene has CDR1 SQVTM and CDR2 ANQGSEA. The length of the CDR3 is 12 residues. Trimming pared 8 bases from V and 8 bases from J, leaving 16 bases between. The CDR3, as DNA: TGCAGCACTTCGGAGAAGGAACATGAGCAGTTCTTC. Translation gives CSTSEKEHEQFF.

J is TRBJ1-1 and V is TRBV7-9; tentative D call: TRBD1 (6 bases). The V gene lost 5 bases and the J gene lost 6 bases, with 10 bases spanning the gap. The CDR3 is made up of 12 amino acids. CDR1 SEHNR and CDR2 FQNEAQ come from the germline V gene (reference sequence). CDR3 bases: TGTGCCAGCAGCCCACAGGGCGCTGAAGCTTTCTTT. Its protein product is CASSPQGAEAFF.

This chain uses TRBV4-3 with TRBJ2-5; 8 bases map to TRBD2. The germline CDR1 and CDR2 sequences are LGHNA and YSLEER. The CDR3 is 14 residues long. With V trimmed by 4 bases and J by 4 bases, 5 bases remained unmatched. CDR3 sequence: CASSPGLVAETQYF. The DNA for the CDR3 is TGCGCCAGCAGCCCGGGACTAGTAGCAGAGACCCAGTACTTC.

The rearrangement links TRBV19 to TRBJ2-5; 7 bases are shared with TRBD1. V was pared by 3 bases and J by 3 bases, with 4 bases of the junction left unmatched. This CDR3 region has 14 residues. From germline, CDR1 is LNHDA and CDR2 SQIVND (reference sequence). The CDR3 DNA reads as TGTGCCAGTAGTATTCAGACAGGGAAAGAGACCCAGTACTTC. It yields the protein CASSIQTGKETQYF.